Below, 8 T cell receptor beta chains from the same sample are listed, as sequenced in a study of blood T cells in healthy people across ages. The authors ran a second PCR of about 6 to 11 cycles using a sample-barcoded 5' primer and a J-beta primer mix. TCRdb re-analysed the 5' RACE reads in MiXCR, keeping a single row per CDR3 protein. The data contain about 640,000 distinct CDR3 sequences, about 30% of them singletons. The sequencing input was blood. The receptors were sampled from a woman over 75 in good health.

This clonotype has ten or more counts. This chain uses TRBV5-1 with TRBJ1-5; D is undetermined. The CDR3 has 15 amino acids. The germline V and J ends were trimmed by 5 bases and 6 bases, with 18 bases remaining between them. CDR1 is SGHRS and CDR2 is YFSETQ in the germline V gene. The CDR3 sequence is CASSPGSGFGQPQHF. For the CDR3, the DNA is TGCGCCAGCAGTCCGGGGAGCGGGTTTGGTCAGCCCCAGCATTTT.

This clonotype has only a few counts. The chain has TRBV20-1 and TRBJ2-4; 8 bases match TRBD1. The CDR3 totals 13 residues. The trim removed 5 bases at V and 5 bases at J, leaving 5 bases unmatched. Per germline, CDR1 DFQATT and CDR2 SNEGSKA (reference sequence). Here the CDR3 DNA reads TGCAGTGCTCTACAGGGGGTTCAAAACATTCAGTACTTC. Residues: CSALQGVQNIQYF.

The chain has TRBV7-8 and TRBJ2-1, with TRBD2 as a possible D gene (6 bases). With 2 bases removed from V and 0 bases from J, the gap between germline ends came to 20 bases. Germline loops: CDR1 SGHVS, CDR2 FQNEAQ. The CDR3 totals 19 residues. DNA for the CDR3: TGTGCCAGCAGCTTACCCAGGACCCTAGCGTTGAGCTCCTACAATGAGCAGTTCTTC. It is translated as CASSLPRTLALSSYNEQFF.

The table lists this clonotype with many counts. V gene TRBV6-2 or TRBV6-3 combines with J gene TRBJ2-3, with TRBD1 matching over 8 bases. This CDR3 is 12 amino acids long. Germline CDR1 reads MNHEY; CDR2 reads SVGEGT. Losses at the gene ends were 8 bases for V and 7 bases for J; bases not matched to a gene: 5. CDR3: CASANRGYTQYF. DNA for the CDR3: TGTGCCAGCGCAAACAGGGGGTATACGCAGTATTTT.

V is TRBV20-1 and J is TRBJ2-1; 11 bases are a match to TRBD2. Germline values: CDR1 DFQATT, CDR2 SNEGSKA (reference sequence). Unmatched junction bases numbered 2, after V lost 2 bases and J lost 8 bases. The CDR3 length is 13 residues. In DNA, the CDR3 is TGCAGTGCTAGACTAGCGGGAGGTTATGAGCAGTTCTTC. Residues: CSARLAGGYEQFF.

In this sample, this clonotype turned up many times. The rearrangement joins TRBV12-3 or TRBV12-4 to TRBJ2-1; TRBD2 agrees at 7 bases. V trimming: 7 bases; J trimming: 5 bases; junction bases outside the gene matches: 14. This CDR3 has 16 residues. The CDR3 DNA reads as TGTGCCAGCAAGTCCCTTTCAGCGGGGTTCCACAATGAGCAGTTCTTC. This translates into CASKSLSAGFHNEQFF.

A note on this clonotype: Possible read error: a much larger clone is one base away. The V and J genes are TRBV20-1 and TRBJ2-5; weak D call: TRBD2 (6 bases). Germline lookup yields CDR1 DFQATT and CDR2 SNEGSKA (reference sequence). CDR3 length: 13 amino acids. DNA of the CDR3: TGCAGTGCTGGAGGGCTCTCACAAGAGCCCCAGTACTTC. As protein: CSAGGLSQEPQYF.

This clonotype was seen ten or more times. V usage is TRBV6-4 and J usage is TRBJ2-3; D gene unclear. CDR3 length: 13 amino acids. Trimming left V 3 bases short and J 1 base short, with 5 bases between. Germline V gives CDR1 MRHNA, CDR2 SNTAGT. CDR3 bases: TGTGCCAGCAGTGAATCGGGCACAGATACGCAGTATTTT. It codes for CASSESGTDTQYF.